Below are 14 T cell receptor beta chains sequenced from a single sample in a study of molecular identifiers for immune sequencing clone quantification. A single record per CDR3 protein comes from TCRdb applying MiXCR to the PCR reads. Counted here are 97,000 or so distinct CDR3 sequences, about 35% occurring once; the ten biggest clones make up 9% to 10%. Source material: naive CD8+ T cells from blood, with Jurkat cell RNA spiked in. Subset: FACS-sorted CD8+CD4-CCR7+CD45RA+ naive T cells. These TCRs come from a human donor in good health. Some libraries in this study had Jurkat cell RNA spiked in.

Regarding this clonotype: A much larger clone sits a single nucleotide away, making a read error possible. In DNA, the CDR3 is TGCAGTGCTAGAGAGGAGGGGCGCGGGCAGTACTTC. This codes for CSAREEGRGQYF. This chain connects TRBV20-1 to TRBJ2-7; maybe TRBD2 (6 bases). Trimming removed 0 bases from V and 9 bases from J, with 12 bases in between. The germline CDR1 and CDR2 sequences are DFQATT and SNEGSKA (reference sequence). The CDR3 consists of 12 residues.

This rearrangement joins TRBV28 to TRBJ2-3; no reliable D call. This CDR3 contains 12 residues. Germline V gene data show CDR1 as MDHEN and CDR2 as SYDVKM. The V end lost 6 bases, the J end lost 13 bases, and 17 bases lay between the germline ends. The CDR3 loop reads CASSPAGHRKYF. CDR3 DNA: TGTGCCAGCAGCCCCGCTGGCCACCGCAAGTATTTT.

This clonotype was seen a handful of times. J is TRBJ2-7 and V is TRBV7-8, with 11 bases fitting TRBD2. Germline V gives CDR1 SGHVS, CDR2 FQNEAQ. The V and J ends lost 2 bases and 5 bases, in that order; junction bases with no gene match: 2. The CDR3 length is 14 residues. CDR3 sequence (DNA): TGTGCCAGCAGCTTATTACTAGCGGGAGACGAGCAGTACTTC. Encoded protein: CASSLLLAGDEQYF.

The chain joins TRBV24-1 to TRBJ1-2, with no clear D. Germline CDR1 and CDR2: KGHDR and SFDVKD. This CDR3 is built from 11 residues. The V and J ends lost 1 base and 8 bases respectively, with 4 bases between them. CDR3 in DNA: TGTGCCACCAGTGATTTTGCGGGCTACACCTTC. Residues: CATSDFAGYTF.

As for this clonotype: This may arise from a read error, as a much more abundant clone is one base away. This chain connects TRBV2 to TRBJ2-3; D call uncertain. CDR3 length equals 11 residues. V lost 8 bases, J lost 8 bases, and 11 bases lay in between. Germline-derived CDR1 and CDR2 are SNHLY and FYNNEI. CDR3 sequence (DNA): TGTGCCAGCCAGGAGAGTGTTACGCAGTATTTT. Protein: CASQESVTQYF.

This clonotype came up many times. The rearrangement uses TRBV28 and TRBJ2-3; 7 nucleotides align to TRBD2. The J segment lost 6 bases and the V segment lost 6 bases, leaving 12 bases of the junction unmatched. CDR1 MDHEN and CDR2 SYDVKM come from the germline V gene. This CDR3 contains 15 residues. CDR3 loop: CASSFRREFPDTQYF. In DNA, the CDR3 is TGTGCCAGCAGCTTTCGGCGGGAGTTCCCCGATACGCAGTATTTT.

This clonotype was seen more than once but under ten times. The chain links TRBV5-6 to TRBJ2-7; a possible D gene is TRBD2 (6 bases). Germline V CDR1 and CDR2: SGHDT, YYEEEE. The germline V and J ends were trimmed by 0 bases and 5 bases, with 12 bases remaining between them. This CDR3 has 14 amino acids. CDR3: CASSLELASNEQYF. CDR3 DNA: TGTGCCAGCAGCTTGGAGCTAGCGTCGAACGAGCAGTACTTC.

Concerning this clonotype itself: A read error is possible here, since a much larger clone lies one base away. V and J are TRBV7-2 and TRBJ2-5; D call uncertain. V lost 6 bases and J 5 bases, leaving 19 bases between the germline ends. Germline assignment: CDR1 SGHTA and CDR2 FQGNSA. This CDR3 is built from 15 residues. CDR3 sequence (DNA): TGTGCCAGCAGATCTATCGTGCCGCGGTGGGAGACCCAGTACTTC. It codes for CASRSIVPRWETQYF.

This clonotype has just a few counts. The chain combines TRBV6-2 or TRBV6-3 with TRBJ2-1; 15 positions match TRBD2. Germline values: CDR1 MNHEY, CDR2 SVGEGT. There are 17 residues in the CDR3. The V segment lost 2 bases and the J segment 10 bases; nucleotides outside the gene matches: 9. CDR3 protein: CASSYQTGLAGGWEQFF. CDR3 nucleotides: TGTGCCAGCAGTTACCAGACGGGACTAGCGGGAGGTTGGGAGCAGTTCTTC.

This clonotype was observed at least ten times. This chain links TRBV12-5 with TRBJ2-1, with D possibly being TRBD2 (7 bases). The V and J ends lost 5 bases and 15 bases respectively, with 20 bases between them. CDR3 length: 13 amino acids. CDR1 and CDR2 (germline): LGHNT, FRNRAP. CDR3 DNA: TGTGCTAGTGGTCCAACCGACGCGCGGGGGCTGTTCTTC. This codes for CASGPTDARGLFF.

On this clonotype itself: A read error may be the cause here, since a much bigger clone is one base away. Lacking the conserved final phenylalanine or tryptophan, this CDR3 likely reflects a read error. The rearrangement links TRBV28 to TRBJ2-5; 7 bases fit TRBD1. The V segment lost 3 bases and the J segment 5 bases; nucleotides outside the gene matches: 9. The length of the CDR3 is 15 residues. CDR1 MDHEN and CDR2 SYDVKM come from the germline V gene. In nucleotides, the CDR3 is TGTGCCAGCAGTTTTGGACAGGCCACCAGGGAGACCCAGTACATC. Translating it yields CASSFGQATRETQYI.

This clonotype has more than one count but fewer than ten. The chain uses TRBV6-6 and TRBJ2-3; D unclear. Trimming removed 5 bases from V and 12 bases from J, with 15 bases in between. In germline, CDR1 is MNHNY, CDR2 SVGAGI (reference sequence). The CDR3 has 12 amino acids. CDR3 sequence: CASSVPGQRQYF. For the CDR3, the DNA is TGTGCCAGCAGTGTTCCGGGCCAGAGACAGTATTTT.

J is TRBJ2-3 and V is TRBV7-9, with D hard to call. The V gene's germline CDR1 is SEHNR and CDR2 FQNEAQ (reference sequence). Trimming left V 5 bases short and J 3 bases short, with 12 bases between. This CDR3 has 14 amino acids. In nucleotides, the CDR3 is TGTGCCAGCAGCCCGCCATCAGCAACAGATACGCAGTATTTT. Its translation: CASSPPSATDTQYF.

The gene calls are TRBV24-1 and TRBJ2-2, with D maybe TRBD1 (6 bases). CDR1 is KGHDR and CDR2 is SFDVKD in the germline V gene. There are 14 residues in the CDR3. V gave up 3 bases and J gave up 3 bases, with 7 bases separating them. This CDR3 reads CATSDGTHTGELFF. The CDR3 DNA follows: TGTGCCACCAGTGATGGGACACACACCGGGGAGCTGTTTTTT.